This paragraph reports one T cell receptor (beta chain). Its antigen remains unknown. One end of the junction varies from germline; a read error may be responsible. The authors made cDNA by 5'RACE with 10-nucleotide random UMIs. Using its own MiXCR run on the 5' RACE reads, TCRdb lists one record per CDR3 protein. The table lists tens of thousands of distinct CDR3 sequences, 3% to 4% of them singletons. This sample is drawn from a study of neurological immune-mediated disorders. Points from the study as a whole: The study found no CDR3 amino acid sequences shared by expanded clones across subjects, suggesting private repertoires in all groups. The study phylogenetically grouped the repertoires of 18 of 34 multiple sclerosis patients into one related-CDR3 cluster, a possible signature.

This CDR3 has 15 residues. Germline V CDR1 and CDR2: LNHDA, SQIVND (reference sequence). Sequencing input: PBMCs. J is TRBJ1-2 and V is TRBV19; 8 nucleotides agree with TRBD1. The sequence came from a man between 35 and 55 years old with multiple sclerosis. The CDR3: CTSSSTRTGTDGYTF. The CDR3 DNA reads TGTACCAGTAGTTCAACCCGGACAGGGACTGATGGCTACACCTTC.